This TCR beta chain was retrieved from a study of T cell changes during pregnancy in multiple sclerosis. The germline CDR1 and CDR2 sequences are SGHRS and YFSETQ. This CDR3 is built from 16 residues. V gave up 0 bases and J gave up 1 base, with 13 bases separating them. TCRdb's table, derived via immunoSEQ multiplex PCR, lists solely in-frame clones and lacks some. The table has 75,000 to 95,000 clones, roughly 90% seen once; the top ten hold 1.5% to 2%. The V and J genes are TRBV5-1 and TRBJ2-5; D possibly corresponds to TRBD1 (6 bases). This TCR derives from a female donor in good health, enrolled as a control in a pregnancy study. The source material was peripheral blood, sampled in the first trimester of pregnancy. In DNA, the CDR3 is TGCGCCAGCAGCTTGGGGGTGGGGGCCACCCAAGAGACCCAGTACTTC. Protein: CASSLGVGATQETQYF.